This T cell receptor beta chain is drawn from a study of blood T cell repertoires in COVID-19. Sequencing was performed with immunoSEQ multiplex PCR; in TCRdb, only in-frame clones are kept and a portion is missing. Of a few hundred thousand clones listed, roughly four fifths were seen once; the top ten hold about 10%. The CDR3 contains 13 residues. Germline CDR1 reads ENHRY; CDR2 reads SYGVKD. Between the trimmed V and J ends, which lost 3 bases and 1 base, there was a span of 6 bases. Specimen: peripheral blood. This sequence originates from an elderly man with acute or convalescent COVID-19. The V gene is TRBV10-3, the J gene TRBJ1-1; D is unresolved. The CDR3 here is CAISEVQNTEAFF. The CDR3 DNA sequence: TGTGCCATCAGTGAAGTACAGAACACTGAAGCTTTCTTT.